This TCR beta chain was captured by sequencing in a study of blood T cell repertoires in COVID-19. Here immunoSEQ multiplex PCR was the method, and the copy in TCRdb shows in-frame clones only, minus some. In the table there are 120,000 or so clones, 70% to 85% of which are singletons. The specimen was peripheral blood. This clonotype was sampled from a woman in her seventies with acute or convalescent COVID-19.

CDR3 in amino acids: CASSSRGSTDTQYF. The CDR3, as DNA: TGTGCCAGTAGTTCCCGGGGTAGCACAGATACGCAGTATTTT. The chain is built from TRBV19 and TRBJ2-3; a possible D gene is TRBD2 (5 bases). Trimming stripped 5 bases from V and 0 bases from J, with 9 bases between. Germline V gives CDR1 LNHDA, CDR2 SQIVND (reference sequence). CDR3 length equals 14 residues.